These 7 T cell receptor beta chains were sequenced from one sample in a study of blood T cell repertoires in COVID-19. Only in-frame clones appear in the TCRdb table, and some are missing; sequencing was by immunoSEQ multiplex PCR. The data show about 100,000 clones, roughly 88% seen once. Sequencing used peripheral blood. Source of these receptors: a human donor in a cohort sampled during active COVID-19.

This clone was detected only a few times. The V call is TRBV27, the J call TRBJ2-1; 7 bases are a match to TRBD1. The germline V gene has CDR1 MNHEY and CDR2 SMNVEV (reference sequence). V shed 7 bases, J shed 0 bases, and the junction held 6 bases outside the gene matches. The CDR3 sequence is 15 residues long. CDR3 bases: TGTGCCAGCAAGCGAACAGGGGTCTCCTACAATGAGCAGTTCTTC. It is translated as CASKRTGVSYNEQFF.

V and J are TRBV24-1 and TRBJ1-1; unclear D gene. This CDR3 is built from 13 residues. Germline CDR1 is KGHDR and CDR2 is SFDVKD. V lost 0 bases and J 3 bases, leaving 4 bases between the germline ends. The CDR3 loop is CATSDLTDTEAFF. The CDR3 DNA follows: TGTGCCACCAGTGATTTGACAGACACTGAAGCTTTCTTT.

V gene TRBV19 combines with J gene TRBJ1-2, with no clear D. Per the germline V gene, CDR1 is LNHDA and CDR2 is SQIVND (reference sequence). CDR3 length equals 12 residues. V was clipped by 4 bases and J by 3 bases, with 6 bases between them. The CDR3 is CASSRLDYGYTF. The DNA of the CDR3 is TGTGCCAGTAGTAGACTGGACTATGGCTACACCTTC.

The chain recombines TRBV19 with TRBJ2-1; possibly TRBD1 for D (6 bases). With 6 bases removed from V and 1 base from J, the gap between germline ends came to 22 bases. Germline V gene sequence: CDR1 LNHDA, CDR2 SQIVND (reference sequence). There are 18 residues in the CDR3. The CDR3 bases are TGTGCCAGTAGCTATTTGGTATCAGGGGCCGTTTCCTACAATGAGCAGTTCTTC. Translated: CASSYLVSGAVSYNEQFF.

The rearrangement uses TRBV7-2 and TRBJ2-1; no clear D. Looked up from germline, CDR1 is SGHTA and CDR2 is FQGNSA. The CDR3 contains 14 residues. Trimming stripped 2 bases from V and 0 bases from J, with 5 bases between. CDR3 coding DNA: TGTGCCAGCAGCTTAACGAGCTCCTACAATGAGCAGTTCTTC. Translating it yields CASSLTSSYNEQFF.

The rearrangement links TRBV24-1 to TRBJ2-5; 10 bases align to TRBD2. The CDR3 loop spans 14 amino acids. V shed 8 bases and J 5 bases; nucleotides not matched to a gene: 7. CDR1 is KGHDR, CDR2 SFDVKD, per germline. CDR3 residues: CATNSGREAETQYF. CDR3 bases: TGTGCCACCAACAGCGGGAGGGAGGCGGAGACCCAGTACTTC.

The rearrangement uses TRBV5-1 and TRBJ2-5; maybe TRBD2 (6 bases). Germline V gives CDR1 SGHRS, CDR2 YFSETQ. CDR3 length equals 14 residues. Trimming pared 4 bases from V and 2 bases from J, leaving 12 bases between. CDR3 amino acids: CASSAGRIQETQYF. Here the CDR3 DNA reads TGCGCCAGCAGCGCGGGACGGATACAAGAGACCCAGTACTTC.